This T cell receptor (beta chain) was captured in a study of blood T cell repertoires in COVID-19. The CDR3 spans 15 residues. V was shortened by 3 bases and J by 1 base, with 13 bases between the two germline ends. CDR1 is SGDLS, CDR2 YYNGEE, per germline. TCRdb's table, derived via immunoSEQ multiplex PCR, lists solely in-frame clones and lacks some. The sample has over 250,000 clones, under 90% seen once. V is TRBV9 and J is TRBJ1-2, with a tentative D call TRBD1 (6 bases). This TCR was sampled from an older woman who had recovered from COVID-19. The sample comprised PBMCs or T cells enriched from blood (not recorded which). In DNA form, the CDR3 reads TGTGCCAGCAGCGAACAGGGAAATTTTAACTATGGCTACACCTTC. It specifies CASSEQGNFNYGYTF.